The text below deals with one TCR beta chain. Antigen specificity is unknown. This sample was included in a study of cytomegalovirus exposure and HLA in healthy donors. Study overall: The roughly 120 validation repertoires, a later analysis reported, used the same platform as the approximately 700 first-cohort repertoires.

The roughly 120-subject validation cohort, separate from the 666-subject first cohort, included the donors. Findings of the study overall: Cytomegalovirus association was assigned to about 150 TCR beta chains. Most TCR sequences were seen very rarely across donors, but some public TCRs occurred in many.

This table comes from immunoSEQ multiplex PCR, and its TCRdb copy is limited to in-frame clones, with some not included. The table lists around 180,000 clones, approximately 88% of them singletons, with under 7.5% in the top ten. V was trimmed by 4 bases and J by 5 bases, leaving 10 bases between them. The CDR3 loop spans 13 amino acids. The germline V gene has CDR1 SGDLS and CDR2 YYNGEE. The clonotype comes from a man between 18 and 29 years old in good health and CMV-seropositive. The material sequenced was PBMCs. The chain couples TRBV9 to TRBJ2-1; a possible D gene is TRBD2 (6 bases). The CDR3 DNA reads TGTGCCAGCAGCCTCGGACTAAACAATGAGCAGTTCTTC. Its translation: CASSLGLNNEQFF.